The rows below give T cell receptor beta chains drawn from one sample of a study of identifying expanded T cells in peripheral blood. Produced via immunoSEQ multiplex PCR; TCRdb's table is partial and in-frame only. The sample includes 90,000 to 100,000 clones, 88% of them seen just once. Sequencing was performed on blood. The receptor source for this set is a person aged 18 to 75 in good health. Each CDR3 is given with its conserved first and last residue. D genes are given only for firm matches. Clone size is not always given. Where it is, it says once, few, many or a class for expanded clones.

abundance	j_gene	v_gene	d_gene	CDR3aa	CDR3nt
NA	TRBJ2-2	TRBV5-1	NA	CASSSIDRTGELFF	TGCGCCAGCAGCTCCATAGACCGGACCGGGGAGCTGTTTTTT
NA	TRBJ1-5	TRBV4-1	NA	CASSQETGGRNQPQHF	TGCGCCAGCAGCCAAGAGACCGGGGGCCGCAATCAGCCCCAGCATTTT
NA	TRBJ2-7	TRBV28	TRBD2	CASSLQGLASSYEQYF	TGTGCCAGCAGTCTCCAGGGACTAGCGAGCTCCTACGAGCAGTACTTC
NA	TRBJ2-3	TRBV6-1	NA	CASSEAPSGSTTDTQYF	TGTGCCAGCAGTGAAGCCCCCTCCGGGTCGACCACAGATACGCAGTATTTT
NA	TRBJ2-3	TRBV6-4	NA	CASSDRSGSDTQYF	TGTGCCAGCAGTGACAGAAGCGGCTCAGATACGCAGTATTTT
NA	TRBJ1-4	TRBV27	NA	CASSLSIRPNEKLFF	TGTGCCAGCAGTTTATCGATAAGGCCCAATGAAAAACTGTTTTTT
NA	TRBJ2-2	TRBV10-2	TRBD2	CASSESVLAGGNTGELFF	TGCGCCAGCAGTGAGAGTGTGTTAGCGGGGGGGAACACCGGGGAGCTGTTTTTT
NA	TRBJ2-1	TRBV30	NA	CAWSDRETGQSYNEQFF	TGTGCCTGGAGTGACCGAGAGACGGGTCAGTCCTACAATGAGCAGTTCTTC
NA	TRBJ2-7	TRBV21-1	NA	CASSKAGNRGSYEQYF	TGTGCCAGCAGCAAAGCCGGGAACAGGGGCTCCTACGAGCAGTACTTC
NA	TRBJ1-5	TRBV30	NA	CAWSVGSQGNQPQHF	TGTGCCTGGAGTGTAGGATCGCAGGGCAATCAGCCCCAGCATTTT
NA	TRBJ2-2	TRBV30	TRBD1	CAWSRVGQANTGELFF	TGTGCCTGGAGTAGAGTAGGACAGGCGAACACCGGGGAGCTGTTTTTT
NA	TRBJ1-5	TRBV19	NA	CASSRRDLSNQPQHF	TGTGCCAGTAGTCGCAGGGATTTGAGCAATCAGCCCCAGCATTTT
NA	TRBJ1-5	TRBV28	NA	CASSPAAGQPQHF	TGTGCCAGCAGCCCGGCTGCCGGGCAGCCCCAGCATTTT
NA	TRBJ1-1	TRBV5-1	TRBD1	CASSLGQGARSFTEAFF	TGCGCCAGCAGCTTGGGACAGGGGGCGCGTTCGTTCACTGAAGCTTTCTTT
NA	TRBJ2-7	TRBV4-1	TRBD1	CASSQDPGRGRDEQYF	TGCGCCAGCAGCCAAGATCCGGGCAGGGGGCGAGACGAGCAGTACTTC
NA	TRBJ2-1	TRBV7-8	NA	CASSFGGAYNEQFF	TGTGCCAGCAGCTTTGGCGGGGCCTACAATGAGCAGTTCTTC
NA	TRBJ1-1	TRBV5-4	NA	CASSLRAGNTEAFF	TGTGCCAGCAGCTTGAGGGCAGGGAACACTGAAGCTTTCTTT
NA	TRBJ2-5	TRBV5-1	NA	CASSLGTVQETQYF	TGCGCCAGCAGCTTGGGGACCGTACAGGAGACCCAGTACTTC
NA	TRBJ1-1	TRBV19	NA	CASSIGAGDTEAFF	TGTGCCAGTAGTATAGGGGCGGGGGACACTGAAGCTTTCTTT
NA	TRBJ1-1	TRBV28	TRBD1	CASRITGAHTEAFF	TGTGCCAGCAGGATTACAGGGGCACACACTGAAGCTTTCTTT
NA	TRBJ1-1	TRBV27	NA	CASSLGGGANTEAFF	TGTGCCAGCAGTTTAGGTGGGGGTGCGAACACTGAAGCTTTCTTT
NA	TRBJ2-5	TRBV29-1	NA	CSVEDGETQYF	TGCAGCGTTGAAGATGGCGAGACCCAGTACTTC
once	TRBJ2-5	TRBV4-2	NA	CASSQEAGIQETQYF	TGTGCCAGCAGCCAAGAGGCAGGGATCCAAGAGACCCAGTACTTC
NA	TRBJ2-4	TRBV5-1	NA	CASSLETRQDIQYF	TGCGCCAGCAGCTTGGAGACCCGACAGGACATTCAGTACTTC
NA	TRBJ2-3	TRBV6-4	TRBD1	CASSDSETGGTDTQYF	TGTGCCAGCAGTGACTCTGAGACAGGGGGCACAGATACGCAGTATTTT
NA	TRBJ2-5	TRBV18	NA	CASSPRNVGQETQYF	TGTGCCAGCTCACCACGAAATGTCGGGCAAGAGACCCAGTACTTC
NA	TRBJ1-1	TRBV6-5	NA	CASTVGGWKNTEAFF	TGTGCCAGCACTGTAGGAGGGTGGAAGAACACTGAAGCTTTCTTT
NA	TRBJ2-5	TRBV15	TRBD1	CATSRDAVGRTGQETQYF	TGTGCCACCAGCAGAGATGCAGTGGGGAGGACAGGGCAAGAGACCCAGTACTTC
NA	TRBJ2-3	TRBV9	NA	CASRSGLPERDTQYF	TGTGCCAGCAGGTCTGGACTGCCCGAGAGGGATACGCAGTATTTT
NA	TRBJ1-6	TRBV28	NA	CASSLVLGINSPLHF	TGTGCCAGCAGTTTGGTTCTAGGAATTAATTCACCCCTCCACTTT
NA	TRBJ2-1	TRBV2	NA	CASGRAVYNEQFF	TGTGCCAGCGGAAGAGCGGTTTACAATGAGCAGTTCTTC
NA	TRBJ1-1	TRBV18	NA	CASSPEAGTVNTEAFF	TGTGCCAGCTCACCCGAAGCGGGTACCGTGAACACTGAAGCTTTCTTT
NA	TRBJ2-7	TRBV5-1	NA	CASSFDGPFSYEQYF	TGCGCCAGCAGCTTTGACGGACCATTCTCCTACGAGCAGTACTTC
NA	TRBJ1-3	TRBV5-1	TRBD1	CASSLQGAGNTIYF	TGCGCCAGCAGCTTGCAGGGGGCCGGAAACACCATATATTTT
NA	TRBJ2-3	TRBV18	NA	CASSNSGTKADTQYF	TGTGCCAGCTCAAATTCCGGGACCAAGGCAGATACGCAGTATTTT